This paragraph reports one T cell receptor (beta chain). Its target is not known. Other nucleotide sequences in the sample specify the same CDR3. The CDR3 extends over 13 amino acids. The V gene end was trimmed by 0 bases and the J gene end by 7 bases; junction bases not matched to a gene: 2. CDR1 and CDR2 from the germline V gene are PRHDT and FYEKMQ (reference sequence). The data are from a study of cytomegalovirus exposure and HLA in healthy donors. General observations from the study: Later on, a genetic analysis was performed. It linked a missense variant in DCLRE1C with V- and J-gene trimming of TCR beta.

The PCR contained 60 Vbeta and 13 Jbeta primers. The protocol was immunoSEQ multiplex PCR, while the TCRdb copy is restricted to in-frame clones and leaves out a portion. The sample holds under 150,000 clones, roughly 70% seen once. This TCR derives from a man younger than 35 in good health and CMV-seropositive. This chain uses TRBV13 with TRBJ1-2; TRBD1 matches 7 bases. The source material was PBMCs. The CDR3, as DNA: TGTGCCAGCAGCTTAGGGCCAGGGGGTGGCTACACCTTC. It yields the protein CASSLGPGGGYTF.